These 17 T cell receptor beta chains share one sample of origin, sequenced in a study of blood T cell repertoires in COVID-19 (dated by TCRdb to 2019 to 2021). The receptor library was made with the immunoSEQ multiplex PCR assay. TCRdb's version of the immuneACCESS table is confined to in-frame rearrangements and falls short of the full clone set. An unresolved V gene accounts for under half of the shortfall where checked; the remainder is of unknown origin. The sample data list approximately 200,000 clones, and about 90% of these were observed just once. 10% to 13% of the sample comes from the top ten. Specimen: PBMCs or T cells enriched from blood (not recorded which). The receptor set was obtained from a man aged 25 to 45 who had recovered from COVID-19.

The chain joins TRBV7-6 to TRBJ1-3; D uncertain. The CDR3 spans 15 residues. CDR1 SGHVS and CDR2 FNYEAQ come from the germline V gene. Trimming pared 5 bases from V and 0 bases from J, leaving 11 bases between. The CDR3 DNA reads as TGTGCCAGCAGCCGACGGGTATCCTCTGGAAACACCATATATTTT. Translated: CASSRRVSSGNTIYF.

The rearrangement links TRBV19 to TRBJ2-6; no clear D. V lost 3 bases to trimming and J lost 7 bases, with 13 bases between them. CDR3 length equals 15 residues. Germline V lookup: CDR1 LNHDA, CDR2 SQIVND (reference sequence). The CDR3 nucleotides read TGTGCCAGTAGTATTTGGGCAGGTGATGCCAACGTCCTGACTTTC. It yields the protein CASSIWAGDANVLTF.

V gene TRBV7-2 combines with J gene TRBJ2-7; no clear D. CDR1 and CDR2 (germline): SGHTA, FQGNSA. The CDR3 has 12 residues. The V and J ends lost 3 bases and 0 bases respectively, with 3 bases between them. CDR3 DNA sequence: TGTGCCAGCAGCTTTAACTCCTACGAGCAGTACTTC. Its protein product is CASSFNSYEQYF.

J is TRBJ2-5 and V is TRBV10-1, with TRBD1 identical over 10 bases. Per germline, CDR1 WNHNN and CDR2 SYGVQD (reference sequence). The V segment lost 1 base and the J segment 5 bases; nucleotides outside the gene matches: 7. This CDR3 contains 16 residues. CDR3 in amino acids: CASSEWDRGTMETQYF. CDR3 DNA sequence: TGCGCCAGCAGTGAGTGGGACAGGGGTACTATGGAGACCCAGTACTTC.

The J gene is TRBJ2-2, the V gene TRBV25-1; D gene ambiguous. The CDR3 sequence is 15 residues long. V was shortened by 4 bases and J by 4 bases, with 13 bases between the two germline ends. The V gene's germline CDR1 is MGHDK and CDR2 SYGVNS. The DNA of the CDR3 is TGTGCCAGCAGTGGCCGATTACTTCCCACCGGGGAGCTGTTTTTT. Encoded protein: CASSGRLLPTGELFF.

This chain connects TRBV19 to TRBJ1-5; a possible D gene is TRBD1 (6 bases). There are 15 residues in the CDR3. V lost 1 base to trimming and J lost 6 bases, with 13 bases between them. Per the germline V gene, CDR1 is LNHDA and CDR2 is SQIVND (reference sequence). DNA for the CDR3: TGTGCCAGTAGTATAGGAGGGGAGGGGGTTCAGCCCCAGCATTTT. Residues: CASSIGGEGVQPQHF.

Here the CDR3 DNA reads TGTGCCAGCAGCGGCGGGACTAGTCTTGGAGAGACCCAGTACTTC. It encodes CASSGGTSLGETQYF. The chain links TRBV9 to TRBJ2-5, with 8 bases that match TRBD2. Looked up from germline, CDR1 is SGDLS and CDR2 is YYNGEE. V lost 3 bases, J lost 4 bases, and 8 bases stayed unmatched. The CDR3 extends over 15 amino acids.

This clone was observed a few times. The CDR3 DNA follows: TGTGCCAGCAGTACGGGACAGAGCTCCTATAATTCACCCCTCCACTTT. It translates to CASSTGQSSYNSPLHF. The chain joins TRBV2 to TRBJ1-6; 7 bases align to TRBD1. Unmatched junction bases numbered 4, after V lost 5 bases and J lost 0 bases. The CDR3 has 16 amino acids. CDR1 is SNHLY and CDR2 is FYNNEI in the germline V gene.

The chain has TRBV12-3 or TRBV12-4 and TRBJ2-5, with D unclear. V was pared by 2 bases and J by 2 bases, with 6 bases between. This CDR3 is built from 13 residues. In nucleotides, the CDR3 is TGTGCCAGCAGTTTACTGTTACAAGAGACCCAGTACTTC. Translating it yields CASSLLLQETQYF.

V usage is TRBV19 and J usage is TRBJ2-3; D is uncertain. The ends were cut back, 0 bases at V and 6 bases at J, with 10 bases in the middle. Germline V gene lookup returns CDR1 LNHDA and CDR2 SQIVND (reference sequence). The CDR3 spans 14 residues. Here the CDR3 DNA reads TGTGCCAGTAGTATAGATTCTCCCGGGGATACGCAGTATTTT. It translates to CASSIDSPGDTQYF.

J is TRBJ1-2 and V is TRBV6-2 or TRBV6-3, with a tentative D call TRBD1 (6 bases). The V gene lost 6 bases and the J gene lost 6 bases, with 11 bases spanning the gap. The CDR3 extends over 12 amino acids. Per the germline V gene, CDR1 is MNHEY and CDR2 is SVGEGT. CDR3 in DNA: TGTGCCAGCAGCTTTCCAGGGGATGGCTACACCTTC. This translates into CASSFPGDGYTF.

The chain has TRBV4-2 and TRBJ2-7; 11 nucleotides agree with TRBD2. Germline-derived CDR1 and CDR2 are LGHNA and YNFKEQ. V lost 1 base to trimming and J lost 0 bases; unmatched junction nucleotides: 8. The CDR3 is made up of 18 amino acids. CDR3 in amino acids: CASSQGPTGTSGSYEQYF. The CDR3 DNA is TGTGCCAGCAGCCAAGGCCCTACCGGGACTAGCGGCTCCTACGAGCAGTACTTC.

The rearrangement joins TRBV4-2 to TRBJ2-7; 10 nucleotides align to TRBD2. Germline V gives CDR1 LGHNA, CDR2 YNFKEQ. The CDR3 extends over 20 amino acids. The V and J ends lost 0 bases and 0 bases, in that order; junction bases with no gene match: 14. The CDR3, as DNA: TGTGCCAGCAGCCAAGATCTCGCGGGGATAGCGGGGGGTTACTCCTACGAGCAGTACTTC. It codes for CASSQDLAGIAGGYSYEQYF.

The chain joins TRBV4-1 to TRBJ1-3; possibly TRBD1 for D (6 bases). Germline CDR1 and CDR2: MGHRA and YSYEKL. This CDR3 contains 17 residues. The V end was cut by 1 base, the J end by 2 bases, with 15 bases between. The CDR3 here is CASSQGQGLSAGNTIYF. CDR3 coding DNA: TGCGCCAGCAGCCAAGGTCAGGGGCTTTCTGCTGGAAACACCATATATTTT.

CDR3 residues: CASSSTSAGLGYEQYF. Written as DNA, the CDR3 is TGCGCCAGCAGCTCGACCTCCGCGGGACTAGGCTACGAGCAGTACTTC. The V gene is TRBV5-1, the J gene TRBJ2-7; 8 nucleotides agree with TRBD2. The V gene's germline CDR1 is SGHRS and CDR2 YFSETQ. V shed 3 bases, J shed 3 bases, and the junction held 11 bases outside the gene matches. The CDR3 is made up of 16 amino acids.

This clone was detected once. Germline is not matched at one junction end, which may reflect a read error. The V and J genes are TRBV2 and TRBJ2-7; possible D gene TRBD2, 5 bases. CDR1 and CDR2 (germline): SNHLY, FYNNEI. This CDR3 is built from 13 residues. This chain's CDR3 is CASSEAGGGTQPF. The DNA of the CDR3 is TGTGCCAGCAGTGAAGCGGGCGGAGGAACCCAACCCTTC. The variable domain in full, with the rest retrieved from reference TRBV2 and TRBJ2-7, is EPEVTQTPSHQVTQMGQEVILRCVPISNHLYFYWYRQILGQKVEFLVSFYNNEISEKSEIFDDQFSVERPDGSNFTLKIRSTKLEDSAMYFCASSEAGGGTQPFGPGTRLTVT.

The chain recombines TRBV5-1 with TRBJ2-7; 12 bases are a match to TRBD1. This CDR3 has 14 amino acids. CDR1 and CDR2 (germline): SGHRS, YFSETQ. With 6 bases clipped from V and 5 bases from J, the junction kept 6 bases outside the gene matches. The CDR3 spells CASTRGTGGNEQYF. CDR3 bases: TGCGCCAGCACAAGAGGGACAGGGGGCAACGAGCAGTACTTC.